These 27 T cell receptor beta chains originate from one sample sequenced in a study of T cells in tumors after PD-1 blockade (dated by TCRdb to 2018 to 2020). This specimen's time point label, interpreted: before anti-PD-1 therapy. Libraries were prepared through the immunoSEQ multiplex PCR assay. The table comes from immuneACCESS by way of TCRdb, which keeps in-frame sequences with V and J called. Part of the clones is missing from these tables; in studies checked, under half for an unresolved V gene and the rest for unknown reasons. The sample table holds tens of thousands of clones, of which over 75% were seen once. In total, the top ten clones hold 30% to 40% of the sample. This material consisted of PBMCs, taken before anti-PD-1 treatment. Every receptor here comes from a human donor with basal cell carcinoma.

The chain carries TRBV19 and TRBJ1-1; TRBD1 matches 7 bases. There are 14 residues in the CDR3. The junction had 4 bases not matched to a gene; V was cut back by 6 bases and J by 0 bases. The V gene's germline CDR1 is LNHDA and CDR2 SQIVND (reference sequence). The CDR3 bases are TGTGCCAGTAGGGGACAGAGAATGAACACTGAAGCTTTCTTT. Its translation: CASRGQRMNTEAFF. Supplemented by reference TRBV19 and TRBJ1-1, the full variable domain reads DGGITQSPKYLFRKEGQNVTLSCEQNLNHDAMYWYRQDPGQGLRLIYYSQIVNDFQKGDIAEGYSVSREKKESFPLTVTSAQKNPTAFYLCASRGQRMNTEAFFGQGTRLTVV.

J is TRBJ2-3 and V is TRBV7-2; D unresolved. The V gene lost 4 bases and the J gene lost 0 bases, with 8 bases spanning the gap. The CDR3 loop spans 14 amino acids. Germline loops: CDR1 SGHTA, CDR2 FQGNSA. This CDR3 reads CASSSLFSTDTQYF. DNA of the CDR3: TGTGCCAGCAGCTCCCTCTTTAGCACAGATACGCAGTATTTT.

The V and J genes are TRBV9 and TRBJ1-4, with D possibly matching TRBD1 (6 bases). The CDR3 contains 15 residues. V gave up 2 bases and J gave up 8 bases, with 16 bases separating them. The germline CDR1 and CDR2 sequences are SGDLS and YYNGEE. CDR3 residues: CASSVLSTGREKLFF. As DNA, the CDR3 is TGTGCCAGCAGCGTCCTCAGTACAGGGCGGGAAAAACTGTTTTTT.

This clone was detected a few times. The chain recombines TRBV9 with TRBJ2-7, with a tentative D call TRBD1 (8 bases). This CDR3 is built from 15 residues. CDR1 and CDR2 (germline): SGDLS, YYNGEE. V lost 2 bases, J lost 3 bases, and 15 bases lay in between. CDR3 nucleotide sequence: TGTGCCAGCAGCGTCGGACAGGGAGGGATCTACGAGCAGTACTTC. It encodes CASSVGQGGIYEQYF.

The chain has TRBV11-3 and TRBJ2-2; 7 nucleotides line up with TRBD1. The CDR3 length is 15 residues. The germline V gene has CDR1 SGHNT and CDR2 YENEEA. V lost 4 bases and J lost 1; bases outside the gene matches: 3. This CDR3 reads CASSSHRGNTGELFF. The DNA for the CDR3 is TGTGCCAGCAGCTCCCACAGGGGGAACACCGGGGAGCTGTTTTTT.

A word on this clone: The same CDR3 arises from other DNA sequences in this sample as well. In DNA form, the CDR3 reads TGTGCCAGCACCCACGACGAGGGCCTCGGGTACGAGCAGTACTTC. It codes for CASTHDEGLGYEQYF. The V and J genes are TRBV7-2 and TRBJ2-7; TRBD2 is a possible D gene (5 bases). Per the germline V gene, CDR1 is SGHTA and CDR2 is FQGNSA. The CDR3 extends over 15 amino acids. Trimming removed 7 bases from V and 4 bases from J, with 20 bases in between.

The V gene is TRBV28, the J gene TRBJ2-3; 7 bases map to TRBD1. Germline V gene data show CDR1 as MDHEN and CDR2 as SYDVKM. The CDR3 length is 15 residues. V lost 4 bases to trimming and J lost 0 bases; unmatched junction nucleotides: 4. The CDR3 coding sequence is TGTGCCAGCAGTTATCGGGACAGTAGCACAGATACGCAGTATTTT. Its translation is CASSYRDSSTDTQYF. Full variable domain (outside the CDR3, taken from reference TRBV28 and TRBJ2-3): DVKVTQSSRYLVKRTGEKVFLECVQDMDHENMFWYRQDPGLGLRLIYFSYDVKMKEKGDIPEGYSVSREKKERFSLILESASTNQTSMYLCASSYRDSSTDTQYFGPGTRLTVL.

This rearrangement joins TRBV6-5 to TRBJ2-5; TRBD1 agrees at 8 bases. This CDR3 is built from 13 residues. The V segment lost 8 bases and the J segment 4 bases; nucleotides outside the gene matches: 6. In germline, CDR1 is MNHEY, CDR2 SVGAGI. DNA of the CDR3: TGTGCCAGCTGCCGACAGGGGCGAGAGACCCAGTACTTC. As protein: CASCRQGRETQYF.

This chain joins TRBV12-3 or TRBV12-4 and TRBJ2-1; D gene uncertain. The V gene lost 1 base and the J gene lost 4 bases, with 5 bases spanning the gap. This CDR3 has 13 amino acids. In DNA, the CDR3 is TGTGCCAGCAGTTTAGGCCGATACAATGAGCAGTTCTTC. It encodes CASSLGRYNEQFF.

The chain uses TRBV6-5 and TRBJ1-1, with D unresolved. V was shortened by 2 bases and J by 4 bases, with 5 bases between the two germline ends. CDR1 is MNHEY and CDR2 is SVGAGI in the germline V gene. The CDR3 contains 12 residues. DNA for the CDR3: TGTGCCAGCAGTTACGGTCCCACTGAAGCTTTCTTT. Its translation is CASSYGPTEAFF.

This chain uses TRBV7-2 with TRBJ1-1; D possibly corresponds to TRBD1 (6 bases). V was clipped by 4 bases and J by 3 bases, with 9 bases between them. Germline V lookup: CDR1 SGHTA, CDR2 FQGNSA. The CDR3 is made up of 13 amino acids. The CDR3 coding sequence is TGTGCCAGCAGCTCACAGGGTTACACTGAAGCTTTCTTT. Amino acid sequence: CASSSQGYTEAFF.

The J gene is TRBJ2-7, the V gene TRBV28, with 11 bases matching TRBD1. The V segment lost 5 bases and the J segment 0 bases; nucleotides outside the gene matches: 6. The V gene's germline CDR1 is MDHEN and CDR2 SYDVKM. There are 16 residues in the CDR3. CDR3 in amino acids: CASSPGDRGYSYEQYF. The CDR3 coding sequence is TGTGCCAGCAGTCCGGGGGACAGGGGGTACTCCTACGAGCAGTACTTC.

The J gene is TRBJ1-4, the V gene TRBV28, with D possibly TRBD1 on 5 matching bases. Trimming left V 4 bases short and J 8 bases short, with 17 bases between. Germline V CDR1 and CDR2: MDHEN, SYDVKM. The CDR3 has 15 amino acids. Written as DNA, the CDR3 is TGTGCCAGCAGTTCCCCGGGGGTTGGGGAAGAAAAACTGTTTTTT. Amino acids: CASSSPGVGEEKLFF.

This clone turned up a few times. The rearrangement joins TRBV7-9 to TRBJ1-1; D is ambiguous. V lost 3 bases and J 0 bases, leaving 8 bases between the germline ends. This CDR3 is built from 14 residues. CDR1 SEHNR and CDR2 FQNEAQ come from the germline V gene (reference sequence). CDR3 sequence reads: CASSFLSVNTEAFF. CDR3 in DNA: TGTGCCAGCAGCTTCTTGTCTGTGAACACTGAAGCTTTCTTT.

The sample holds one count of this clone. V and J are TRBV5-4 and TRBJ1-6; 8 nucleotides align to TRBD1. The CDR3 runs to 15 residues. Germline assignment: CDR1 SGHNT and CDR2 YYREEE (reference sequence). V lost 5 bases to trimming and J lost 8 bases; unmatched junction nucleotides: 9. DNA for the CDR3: TGTGCCAGCAGTCTCAAGCAGGGGGCAGATTCACCCCTCCACTTT. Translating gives CASSLKQGADSPLHF. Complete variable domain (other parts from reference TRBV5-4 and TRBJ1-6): ETGVTQSPTHLIKTRGQQVTLRCSSQSGHNTVSWYQQALGQGPQFIFQYYREEENGRGNFPPRFSGLQFPNYSSELNVNALELDDSALYLCASSLKQGADSPLHFGNGTRLTVT.

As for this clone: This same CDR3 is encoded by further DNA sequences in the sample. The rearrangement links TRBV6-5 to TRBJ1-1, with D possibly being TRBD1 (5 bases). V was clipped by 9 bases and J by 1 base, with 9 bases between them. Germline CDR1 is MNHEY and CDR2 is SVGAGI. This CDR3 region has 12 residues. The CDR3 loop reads CASSRGNTEAFF. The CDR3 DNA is TGTGCCAGTAGTAGGGGGAACACTGAAGCTTTCTTT.

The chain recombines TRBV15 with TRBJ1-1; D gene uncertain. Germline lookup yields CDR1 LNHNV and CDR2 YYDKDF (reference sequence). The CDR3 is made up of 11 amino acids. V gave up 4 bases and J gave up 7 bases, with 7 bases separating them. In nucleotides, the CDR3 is TGTGCCACCAGCATCGGGGTTGAAGCTTTCTTT. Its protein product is CATSIGVEAFF.

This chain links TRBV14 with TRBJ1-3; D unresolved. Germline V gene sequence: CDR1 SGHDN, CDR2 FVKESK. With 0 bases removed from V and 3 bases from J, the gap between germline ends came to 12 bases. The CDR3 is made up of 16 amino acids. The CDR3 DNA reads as TGTGCCAGCAGCCAAGATAGACTTTCTTATGGAAACACCATATATTTT. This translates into CASSQDRLSYGNTIYF.

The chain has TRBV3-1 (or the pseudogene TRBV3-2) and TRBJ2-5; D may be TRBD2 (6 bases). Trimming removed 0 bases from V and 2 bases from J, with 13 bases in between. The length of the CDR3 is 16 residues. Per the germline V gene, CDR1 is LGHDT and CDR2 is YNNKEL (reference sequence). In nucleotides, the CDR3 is TGTGCCAGCAGCCAAGATTTGGCGGGAAGTCAAGAGACCCAGTACTTC. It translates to CASSQDLAGSQETQYF.

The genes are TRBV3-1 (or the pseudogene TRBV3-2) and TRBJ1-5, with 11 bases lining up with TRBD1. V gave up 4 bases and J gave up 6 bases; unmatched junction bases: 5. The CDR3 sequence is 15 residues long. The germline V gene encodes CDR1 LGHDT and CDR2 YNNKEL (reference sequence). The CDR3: CASSRGQGVGQPQHF. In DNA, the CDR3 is TGTGCCAGCAGCCGGGGACAGGGGGTCGGTCAGCCCCAGCATTTT.

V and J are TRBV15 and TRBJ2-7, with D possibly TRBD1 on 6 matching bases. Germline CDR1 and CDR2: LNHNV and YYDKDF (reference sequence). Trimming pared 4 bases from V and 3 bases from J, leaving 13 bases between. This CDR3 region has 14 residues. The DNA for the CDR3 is TGTGCCACCAGCAAGGGACAAGGTGTCTACGAGCAGTACTTC. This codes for CATSKGQGVYEQYF.

For the CDR3, the DNA is TGCGCCAGCAGCTTGACTCAGGGGACCACCGGGGAGCTGTTTTTT. Its translation is CASSLTQGTTGELFF. V gene TRBV5-1 combines with J gene TRBJ2-2, with D possibly matching TRBD1 (6 bases). The CDR3 covers 15 residues. The V end lost 1 base, the J end lost 4 bases, and 11 bases lay between the germline ends. The germline V gene has CDR1 SGHRS and CDR2 YFSETQ.

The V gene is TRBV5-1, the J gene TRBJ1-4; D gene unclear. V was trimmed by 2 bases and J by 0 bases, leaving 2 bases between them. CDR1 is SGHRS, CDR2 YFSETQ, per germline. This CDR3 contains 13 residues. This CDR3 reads CASSFSTNEKLFF. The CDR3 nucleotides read TGCGCCAGCAGCTTTTCAACTAATGAAAAACTGTTTTTT.

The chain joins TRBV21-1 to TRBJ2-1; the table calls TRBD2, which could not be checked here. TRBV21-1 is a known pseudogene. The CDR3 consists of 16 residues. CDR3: CASSKYRGALYNEQFF. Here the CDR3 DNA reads TGTGCCAGCAGCAAATATCGCGGGGCATTGTACAATGAGCAGTTCTTC.

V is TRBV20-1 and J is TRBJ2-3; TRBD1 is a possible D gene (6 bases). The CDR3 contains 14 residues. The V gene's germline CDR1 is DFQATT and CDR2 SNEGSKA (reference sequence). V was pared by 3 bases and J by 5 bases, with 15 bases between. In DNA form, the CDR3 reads TGCAGTGCTAGTCAGGGGACCCCCCAAGATACGCAGTATTTT. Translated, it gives CSASQGTPQDTQYF.

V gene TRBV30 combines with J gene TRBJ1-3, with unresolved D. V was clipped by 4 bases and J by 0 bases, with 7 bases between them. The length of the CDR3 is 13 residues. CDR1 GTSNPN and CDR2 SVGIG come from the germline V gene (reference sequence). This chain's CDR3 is CAWKKSSGNTIYF. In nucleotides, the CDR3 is TGTGCCTGGAAAAAGAGCTCTGGAAACACCATATATTTT.

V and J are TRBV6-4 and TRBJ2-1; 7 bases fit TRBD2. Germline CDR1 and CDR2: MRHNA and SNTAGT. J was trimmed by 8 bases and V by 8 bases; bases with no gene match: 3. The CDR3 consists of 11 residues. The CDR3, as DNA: TGTGCCAGCCAGCGGGGCCATGAGCAGTTCTTC. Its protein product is CASQRGHEQFF.